The 20 T cell receptor beta chains presented below share a single source sample, sequenced in a study of radiotherapy plus CTLA-4 blockade in lung cancer. TCRdb's table, derived via immunoSEQ multiplex PCR, lists solely in-frame clones and lacks some. Of tens of thousands of clones in the sample, around 80% were seen once. The sequencing here drew on peripheral blood, taken from a patient treated with radiotherapy plus ipilimumab. The receptor set was obtained from a human donor with non-small cell lung cancer who had a complete response to radiotherapy plus ipilimumab.

The chain couples TRBV19 to TRBJ1-5; tentatively, D is TRBD1 (5 bases). The CDR3 length is 15 residues. The ends were cut back, 7 bases at V and 3 bases at J, with 16 bases in the middle. Per germline, CDR1 LNHDA and CDR2 SQIVND (reference sequence). The CDR3 nucleotides are TGTGCCAGTAACGCAGACAGATCTGACAATCAGCCCCAGCATTTT. Amino acids: CASNADRSDNQPQHF.

V gene TRBV30 combines with J gene TRBJ1-1; D remains unclear. CDR3 length: 14 amino acids. V lost 2 bases to trimming and J lost 1 base, with 11 bases between them. Germline V gene lookup returns CDR1 GTSNPN and CDR2 SVGIG (reference sequence). The CDR3 sequence: CAWSRTNGNTEAFF. The CDR3 nucleotides read TGTGCCTGGAGTCGAACTAACGGGAACACTGAAGCTTTCTTT. The variable domain in full, with the rest retrieved from reference TRBV30 and TRBJ1-1, is SQTIHQWPATLVQPVGSPLSLECTVEGTSNPNLYWYRQAAGRGLQLLFYSVGIGQISSEVPQNLSASRPQDRQFILSSKKLLLSDSGFYLCAWSRTNGNTEAFFGQGTRLTVV.

This clone was picked up a small number of times. The V and J genes are TRBV9 and TRBJ1-5; D gene ambiguous. V was clipped by 0 bases and J by 9 bases, with 13 bases between them. The germline V gene has CDR1 SGDLS and CDR2 YYNGEE. This CDR3 comprises 14 residues. The DNA of the CDR3 is TGTGCCAGCAGCGTAGGGACGGATCAACGGCCCCAGCATTTT. Translating gives CASSVGTDQRPQHF.

The chain employs TRBV9 and TRBJ1-5; 7 bases map to TRBD1. V gave up 7 bases and J gave up 5 bases; unmatched junction bases: 6. This CDR3 has 13 residues. Germline CDR1 SGDLS, CDR2 YYNGEE. The CDR3 is CASGAGGDQPQHF. Here the CDR3 DNA reads TGTGCCAGCGGGGCAGGGGGTGATCAGCCCCAGCATTTT.

This clone has a handful of counts. The V gene is TRBV7-9, the J gene TRBJ2-7; D not certain. The germline V gene encodes CDR1 SEHNR and CDR2 FQNEAQ (reference sequence). Deletions cut 0 bases from V and 10 bases from J, with 13 bases between. The CDR3 has 13 amino acids. This CDR3 reads CASSLAVTDRQYV. The CDR3 DNA is TGTGCCAGCAGCTTAGCGGTTACGGATCGCCAGTACGTC.

The chain combines TRBV19 with TRBJ2-7; D assignment may be TRBD1 or TRBD2 (5 bases each). Germline CDR1 and CDR2: LNHDA and SQIVND (reference sequence). This CDR3 is built from 13 residues. V dropped 7 bases and J dropped 9 bases, with 19 bases sitting between them. The CDR3 is CASNEEGMGRQYF. DNA for the CDR3: TGTGCCAGTAACGAAGAGGGGATGGGTCGGCAGTACTTC.

The chain joins TRBV5-4 to TRBJ2-7; 9 nucleotides match TRBD2. Germline CDR1 reads SGHNT; CDR2 reads YYREEE (reference sequence). The length of the CDR3 is 14 residues. The CDR3 nucleotides read TGTGCCGGCAGCTTGGATGAGCGGGAGGTAGGACAGTACGTC. Amino acids: CAGSLDEREVGQYV.

The chain recombines TRBV7-2 with TRBJ1-2, with a possible D match to TRBD1 (5 bases). The CDR3 runs to 12 residues. The germline gives CDR1 SGHTA, CDR2 FQGNSA. V gave up 5 bases and J gave up 4 bases, with 8 bases separating them. The CDR3 nucleotides are TGTGCCAGCAGCCAGACAGTCTATGGCTACACCTTC. This gives the protein CASSQTVYGYTF.

The rearrangement joins TRBV11-3 to TRBJ1-2; D is uncertain. V lost 1 base and J lost 8, with 14 bases in between. The CDR3 covers 14 residues. Germline CDR1 reads SGHNT; CDR2 reads YENEEA. Here the CDR3 reads CASSLGRTSQGYTF. Here the CDR3 DNA reads TGTGCCAGCAGCTTAGGGCGGACCAGTCAGGGCTACACCTTC.

This clone is a singleton in its sample. The chain links TRBV18 to TRBJ2-1; 10 bases line up with TRBD2. The germline V gene has CDR1 KGHSH and CDR2 LQKENI. The J segment lost 5 bases and the V segment lost 2 bases, leaving 9 bases of the junction unmatched. The CDR3 runs to 17 residues. For the CDR3, the DNA is TGTGCCAGCTCACCAGGCCTAGCGGGGGATTCAAACAATGAGCAGTTCTTC. It yields the protein CASSPGLAGDSNNEQFF.

This chain links TRBV6-5 with TRBJ2-6; no clear D. The CDR3 contains 14 residues. Trimming removed 0 bases at V and 2 bases at J, with 2 bases between. Germline V gene sequence: CDR1 MNHEY, CDR2 SVGAGI. The CDR3 DNA sequence: TGTGCCAGCAGTTACTCCACTGGGGCCAACGTCCTGACTTTC. Amino acids: CASSYSTGANVLTF.

As for this clone: In the same sample, other DNA sequences code for this CDR3. The chain couples TRBV5-1 to TRBJ2-7, with D possibly matching TRBD2 (5 bases). Germline V gene data show CDR1 as SGHRS and CDR2 as YFSETQ. V was pared by 5 bases and J by 5 bases, with 11 bases between. The CDR3 runs 12 residues. The CDR3 DNA is TGCGCCAGCAGGTCCGACGGGGACGAGCAGTACGTC. Residues: CASRSDGDEQYV.

J is TRBJ2-1 and V is TRBV11-2; TRBD1 aligns across 7 bases. V shed 4 bases and J 4 bases; nucleotides not matched to a gene: 4. CDR3 length: 14 amino acids. Looked up from germline, CDR1 is SGHAT and CDR2 is FQNNGV. CDR3 DNA: TGTGCCAGCAGCTCGTTACAGGGGTACAATGAGCAGTTCTTC. Amino acid sequence: CASSSLQGYNEQFF.

This rearrangement joins TRBV6-4 to TRBJ2-3; D unresolved. CDR3 length equals 13 residues. Trimming cost V 2 bases and J 1 base, with 4 bases left between them. CDR1 and CDR2 (germline): MRHNA, SNTAGT. CDR3 protein: CASSDRGTDTQYF. CDR3 in DNA: TGTGCCAGCAGTGACAGGGGCACAGATACGCAGTATTTT.

The chain combines TRBV11-2 with TRBJ2-5; D possibly corresponds to TRBD1 (6 bases). This CDR3 has 14 amino acids. Trimming removed 5 bases from V and 2 bases from J, with 12 bases in between. Looked up from germline, CDR1 is SGHAT and CDR2 is FQNNGV. The chain's CDR3 is CASSPSRGQETQYF. The CDR3, as DNA: TGTGCCAGCAGCCCCTCTAGGGGGCAAGAGACCCAGTACTTC. Combining the CDR3 with reference TRBV11-2 and TRBJ2-5 gives the whole variable domain EAGVAQSPRYKIIEKRQSVAFWCNPISGHATLYWYQQILGQGPKLLIQFQNNGVVDDSQLPKDRFSAERLKGVDSTLKIQPAKLEDSAVYLCASSPSRGQETQYFGPGTRLLVL.

This clone was seen only a few times. The V gene is TRBV11-3, the J gene TRBJ2-2, with a tentative D call TRBD1 (6 bases). V lost 5 bases, J lost 1 base, and 20 bases lay in between. Germline V gene sequence: CDR1 SGHNT, CDR2 YENEEA. The CDR3 is made up of 18 amino acids. The CDR3 DNA reads TGTGCCAGCAGCCTCACTTTCTGGACAGTGCGGAACACCGGGGAGCTGTTTTTT. Encoded protein: CASSLTFWTVRNTGELFF.

The rearrangement uses TRBV2 and TRBJ2-1; TRBD2 matches 11 bases. The ends lost 6 bases at V and 4 bases at J; junction bases unmatched: 5. The V gene's germline CDR1 is SNHLY and CDR2 FYNNEI. The CDR3 totals 15 residues. CDR3 sequence: CASRILAGVYNEQFF. The CDR3 region has the DNA TGTGCCAGCAGGATACTAGCGGGAGTTTACAATGAGCAGTTCTTC.

The CDR3 DNA reads TGTGCCAGCAGCAAGCTTCTGTATGGACAAAGTCGGGCCAACGTCCTGACTTTC. It encodes CASSKLLYGQSRANVLTF. V usage is TRBV12-1 and J usage is TRBJ2-6; TRBD1 is the table's D call and was not checked against the DNA. TRBV12-1 is a known pseudogene. The CDR3 is 18 residues long.

This clone was observed a few times. The rearrangement links TRBV7-9 to TRBJ1-1; 8 bases map to TRBD1. The germline V gene encodes CDR1 SEHNR and CDR2 FQNEAQ (reference sequence). The trim removed 4 bases at V and 0 bases at J, leaving 13 bases unmatched. The CDR3 has 18 amino acids. CDR3 sequence: CASSSLTGEGRMNTEAFF. The CDR3 DNA follows: TGTGCCAGCAGCTCGTTGACAGGGGAGGGTCGGATGAACACTGAAGCTTTCTTT.

This clone was seen a single time. V and J are TRBV4-1 and TRBJ2-5; D is perhaps TRBD2 (6 bases). Germline V gene data show CDR1 as MGHRA and CDR2 as YSYEKL. V was cut by 4 bases and J by 4 bases, with 19 bases left in between. The CDR3 sequence is 16 residues long. In nucleotides, the CDR3 is TGCGCCAGCAGCCTAACCGGGACGGGGGTGGCAGAGACCCAGTACTTC. This translates into CASSLTGTGVAETQYF.